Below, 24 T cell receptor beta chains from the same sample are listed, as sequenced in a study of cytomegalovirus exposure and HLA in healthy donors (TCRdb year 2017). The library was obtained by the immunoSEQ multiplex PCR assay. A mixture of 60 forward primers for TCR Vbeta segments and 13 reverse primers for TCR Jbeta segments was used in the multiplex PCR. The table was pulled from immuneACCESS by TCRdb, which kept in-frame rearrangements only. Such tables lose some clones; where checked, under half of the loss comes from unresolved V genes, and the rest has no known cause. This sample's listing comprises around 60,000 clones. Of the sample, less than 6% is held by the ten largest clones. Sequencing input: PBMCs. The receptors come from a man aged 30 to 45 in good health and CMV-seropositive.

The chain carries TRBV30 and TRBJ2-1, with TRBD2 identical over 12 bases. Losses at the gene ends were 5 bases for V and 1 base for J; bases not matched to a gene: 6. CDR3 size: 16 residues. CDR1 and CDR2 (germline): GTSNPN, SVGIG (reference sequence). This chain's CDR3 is CAWGPGLAGSYNEQFF. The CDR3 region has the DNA TGTGCCTGGGGCCCCGGACTAGCGGGATCCTACAATGAGCAGTTCTTC.

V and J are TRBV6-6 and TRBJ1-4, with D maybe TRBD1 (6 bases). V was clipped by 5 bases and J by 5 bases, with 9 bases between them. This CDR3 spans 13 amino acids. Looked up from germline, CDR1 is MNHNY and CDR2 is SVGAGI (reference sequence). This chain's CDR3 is CASSNTGNEKLFF. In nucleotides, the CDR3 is TGTGCCAGCAGTAATACAGGGAATGAAAAACTGTTTTTT.

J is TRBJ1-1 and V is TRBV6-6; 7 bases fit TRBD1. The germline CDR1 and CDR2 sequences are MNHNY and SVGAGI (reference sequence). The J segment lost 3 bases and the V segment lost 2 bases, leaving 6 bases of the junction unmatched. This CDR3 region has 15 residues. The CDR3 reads CASSYRGLRDTEAFF. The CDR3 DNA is TGTGCCAGCAGTTACAGGGGGCTAAGGGACACTGAAGCTTTCTTT.

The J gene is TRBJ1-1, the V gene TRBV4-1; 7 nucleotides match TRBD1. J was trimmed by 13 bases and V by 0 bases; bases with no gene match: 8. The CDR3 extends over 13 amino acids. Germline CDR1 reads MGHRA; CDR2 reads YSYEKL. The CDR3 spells CASSQDEGAGDFF. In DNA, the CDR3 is TGCGCCAGCAGCCAAGATGAGGGGGCTGGAGATTTCTTT.

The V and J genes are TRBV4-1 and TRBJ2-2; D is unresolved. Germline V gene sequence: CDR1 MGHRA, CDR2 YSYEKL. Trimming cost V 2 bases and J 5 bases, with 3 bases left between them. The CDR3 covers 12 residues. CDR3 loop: CASSQRTGELFF. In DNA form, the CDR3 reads TGCGCCAGCAGCCAACGGACCGGGGAGCTGTTTTTT.

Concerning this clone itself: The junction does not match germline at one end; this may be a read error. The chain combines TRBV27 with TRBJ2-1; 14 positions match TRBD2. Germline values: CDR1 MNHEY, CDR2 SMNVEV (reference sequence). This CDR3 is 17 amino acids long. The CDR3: CASSLGLAGASDNEQFF. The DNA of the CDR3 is TGTGCCAGCAGTTTGGGACTAGCGGGGGCCTCCGACAATGAGCAGTTCTTC.

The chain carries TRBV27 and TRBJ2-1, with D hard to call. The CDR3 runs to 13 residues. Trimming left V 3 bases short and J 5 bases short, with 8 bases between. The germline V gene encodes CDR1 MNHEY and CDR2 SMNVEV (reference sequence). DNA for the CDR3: TGTGCCAGCAGTTTCGAGTCCGACAATGAGCAGTTCTTC. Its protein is CASSFESDNEQFF.

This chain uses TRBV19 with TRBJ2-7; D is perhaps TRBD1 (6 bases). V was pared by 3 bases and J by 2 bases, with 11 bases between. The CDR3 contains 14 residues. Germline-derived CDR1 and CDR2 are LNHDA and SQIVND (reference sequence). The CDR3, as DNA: TGTGCCAGTAGTATCGACAGGACAACCTACGAGCAGTACTTC. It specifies CASSIDRTTYEQYF.

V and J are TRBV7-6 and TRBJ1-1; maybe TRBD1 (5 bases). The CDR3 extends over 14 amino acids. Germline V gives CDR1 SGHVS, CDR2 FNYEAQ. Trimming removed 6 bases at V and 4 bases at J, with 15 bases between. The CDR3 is CASRKGRGSTEAFF. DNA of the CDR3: TGTGCCAGCAGAAAGGGGCGGGGATCCACTGAAGCTTTCTTT. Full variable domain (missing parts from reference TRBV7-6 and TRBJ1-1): GAGVSQSPRYKVTKRGQDVALRCDPISGHVSLYWYRQALGQGPEFLTYFNYEAQQDKSGLPNDRFSAERPEGSISTLTIQRTEQRDSAMYRCASRKGRGSTEAFFGQGTRLTVV.

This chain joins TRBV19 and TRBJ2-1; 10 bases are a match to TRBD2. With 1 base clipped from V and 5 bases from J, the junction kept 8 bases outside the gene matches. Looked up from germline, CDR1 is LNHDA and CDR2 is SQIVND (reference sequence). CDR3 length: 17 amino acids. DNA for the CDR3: TGTGCCAGTAGTATAGGGGAGAGACTAGCGGGTGACAATGAGCAGTTCTTC. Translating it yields CASSIGERLAGDNEQFF. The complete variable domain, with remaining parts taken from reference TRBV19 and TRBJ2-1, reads DGGITQSPKYLFRKEGQNVTLSCEQNLNHDAMYWYRQDPGQGLRLIYYSQIVNDFQKGDIAEGYSVSREKKESFPLTVTSAQKNPTAFYLCASSIGERLAGDNEQFFGPGTRLTVL.

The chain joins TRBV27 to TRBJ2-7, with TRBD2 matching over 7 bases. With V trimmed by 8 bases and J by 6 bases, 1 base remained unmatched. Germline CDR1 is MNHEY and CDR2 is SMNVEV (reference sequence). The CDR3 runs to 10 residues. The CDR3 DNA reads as TGTGCCAGCGGGAGGGTCGAGCAGTACTTC. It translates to CASGRVEQYF.

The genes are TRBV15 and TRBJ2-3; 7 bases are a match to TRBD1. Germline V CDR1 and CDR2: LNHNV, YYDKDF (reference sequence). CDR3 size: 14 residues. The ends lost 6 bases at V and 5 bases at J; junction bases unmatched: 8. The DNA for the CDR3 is TGTGCCACCAGGGGGGTTGGGGACAGAGATACGCAGTATTTT. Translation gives CATRGVGDRDTQYF.

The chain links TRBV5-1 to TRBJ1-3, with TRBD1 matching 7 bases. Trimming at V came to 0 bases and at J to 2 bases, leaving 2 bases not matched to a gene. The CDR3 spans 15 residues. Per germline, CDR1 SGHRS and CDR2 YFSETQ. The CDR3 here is CASSLAGTAGNTIYF. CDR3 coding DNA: TGCGCCAGCAGCTTGGCGGGGACAGCTGGAAACACCATATATTTT. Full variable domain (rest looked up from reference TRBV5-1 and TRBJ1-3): KAGVTQTPRYLIKTRGQQVTLSCSPISGHRSVSWYQQTPGQGLQFLFEYFSETQRNKGNFPGRFSGRQFSNSRSEMNVSTLELGDSALYLCASSLAGTAGNTIYFGEGSWLTVV.

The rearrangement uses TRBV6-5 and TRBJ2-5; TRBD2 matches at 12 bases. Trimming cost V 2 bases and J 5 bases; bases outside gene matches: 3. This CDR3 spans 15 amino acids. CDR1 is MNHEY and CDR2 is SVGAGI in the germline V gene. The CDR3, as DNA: TGTGCCAGCAGTTACCGACTAGCGGGGGCGGAGACCCAGTACTTC. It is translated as CASSYRLAGAETQYF.

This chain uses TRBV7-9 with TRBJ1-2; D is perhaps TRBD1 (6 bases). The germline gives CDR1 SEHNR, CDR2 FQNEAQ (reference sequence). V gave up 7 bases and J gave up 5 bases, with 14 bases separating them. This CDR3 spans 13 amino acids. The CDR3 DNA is TGTGCCAGCAACACCGGACAGACGTATGGCTACACCTTC. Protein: CASNTGQTYGYTF. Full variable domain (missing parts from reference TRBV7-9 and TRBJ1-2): DTGVSQNPRHKITKRGQNVTFRCDPISEHNRLYWYRQTLGQGPEFLTYFQNEAQLEKSRLLSDRFSAERPKGSFSTLEIQRTEQGDSAMYLCASNTGQTYGYTFGSGTRLTVV.

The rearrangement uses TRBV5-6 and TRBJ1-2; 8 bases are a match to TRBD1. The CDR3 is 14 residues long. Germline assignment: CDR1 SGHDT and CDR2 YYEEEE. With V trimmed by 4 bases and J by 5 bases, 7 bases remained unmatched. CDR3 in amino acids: CASSRGQGPYGYTF. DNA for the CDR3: TGTGCCAGCAGCCGAGGACAGGGCCCATATGGCTACACCTTC.

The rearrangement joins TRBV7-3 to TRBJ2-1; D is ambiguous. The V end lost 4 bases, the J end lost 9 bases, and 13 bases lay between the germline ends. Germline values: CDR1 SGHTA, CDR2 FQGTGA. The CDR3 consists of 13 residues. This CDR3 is CASSSGPNGEQFF. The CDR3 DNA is TGTGCCAGCAGCTCTGGGCCAAACGGTGAGCAGTTCTTC.

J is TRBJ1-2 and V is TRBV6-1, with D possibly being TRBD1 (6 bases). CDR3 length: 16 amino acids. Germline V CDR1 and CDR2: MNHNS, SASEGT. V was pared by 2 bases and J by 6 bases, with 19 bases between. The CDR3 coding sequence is TGTGCCAGCAGTGAAATCTTATATGGGACAAGGGATGGCTACACCTTC. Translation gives CASSEILYGTRDGYTF.

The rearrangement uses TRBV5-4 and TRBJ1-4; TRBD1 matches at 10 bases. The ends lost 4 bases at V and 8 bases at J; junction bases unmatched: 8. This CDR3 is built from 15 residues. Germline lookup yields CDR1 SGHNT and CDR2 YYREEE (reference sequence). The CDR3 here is CASSPNSGQGEKLFF. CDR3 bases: TGTGCCAGCAGCCCTAACTCGGGACAGGGGGAAAAACTGTTTTTT.

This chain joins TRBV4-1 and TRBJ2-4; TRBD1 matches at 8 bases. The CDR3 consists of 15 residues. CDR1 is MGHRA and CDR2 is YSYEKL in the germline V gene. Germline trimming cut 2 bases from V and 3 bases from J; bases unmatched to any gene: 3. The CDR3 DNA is TGCGCCAGCAGCCAACCCACAGGGGGCAAAAACATTCAGTACTTC. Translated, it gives CASSQPTGGKNIQYF.

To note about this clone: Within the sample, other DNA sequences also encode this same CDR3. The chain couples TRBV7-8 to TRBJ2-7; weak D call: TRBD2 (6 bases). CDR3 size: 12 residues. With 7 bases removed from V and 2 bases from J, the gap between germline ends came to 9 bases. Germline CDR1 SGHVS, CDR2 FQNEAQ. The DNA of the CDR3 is TGTGCCAGCACCCCTAGCGCCTACGAGCAGTACTTC. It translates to CASTPSAYEQYF.

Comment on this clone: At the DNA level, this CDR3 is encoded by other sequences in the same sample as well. The CDR3 loop is CASSDAPRGEQYF. Written as DNA, the CDR3 is TGTGCCAGCAGCGACGCCCCGCGCGGCGAGCAGTACTTC. The chain carries TRBV9 and TRBJ2-7; D gene ambiguous. This CDR3 contains 13 residues. Germline assignment: CDR1 SGDLS and CDR2 YYNGEE. Trimming pared 3 bases from V and 6 bases from J, leaving 13 bases between. Combining the CDR3 with reference TRBV9 and TRBJ2-7 gives the whole variable domain DSGVTQTPKHLITATGQRVTLRCSPRSGDLSVYWYQQSLDQGLQFLIQYYNGEERAKGNILERFSAQQFPDLHSELNLSSLELGDSALYFCASSDAPRGEQYFGPGTRLTVT.

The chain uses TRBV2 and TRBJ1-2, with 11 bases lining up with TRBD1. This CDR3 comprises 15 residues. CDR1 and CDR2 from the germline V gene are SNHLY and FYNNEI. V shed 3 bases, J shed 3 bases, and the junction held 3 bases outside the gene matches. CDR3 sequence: CASSEGTGGDYGYTF. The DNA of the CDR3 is TGTGCCAGCAGTGAGGGGACAGGGGGAGACTATGGCTACACCTTC.

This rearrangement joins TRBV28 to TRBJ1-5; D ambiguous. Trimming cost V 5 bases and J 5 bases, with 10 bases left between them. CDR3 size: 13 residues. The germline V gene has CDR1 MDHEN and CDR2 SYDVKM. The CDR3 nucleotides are TGTGCCAGCAGTCTTTTAGCCGATCAGCCCCAGCATTTT. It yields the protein CASSLLADQPQHF.